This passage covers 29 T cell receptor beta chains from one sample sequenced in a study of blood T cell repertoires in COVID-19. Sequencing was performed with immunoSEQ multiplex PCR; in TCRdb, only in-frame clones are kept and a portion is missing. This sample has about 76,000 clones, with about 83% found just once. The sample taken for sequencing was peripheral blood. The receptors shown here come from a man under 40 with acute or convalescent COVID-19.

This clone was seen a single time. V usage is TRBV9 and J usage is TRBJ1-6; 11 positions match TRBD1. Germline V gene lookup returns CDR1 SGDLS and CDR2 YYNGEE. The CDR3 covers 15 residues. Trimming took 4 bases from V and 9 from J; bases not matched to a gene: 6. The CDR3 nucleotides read TGTGCCAGCAGCCCCGGGGACAGGGGGTCTTCACCCCTCCACTTT. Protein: CASSPGDRGSSPLHF. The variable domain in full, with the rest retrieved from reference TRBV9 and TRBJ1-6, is DSGVTQTPKHLITATGQRVTLRCSPRSGDLSVYWYQQSLDQGLQFLIQYYNGEERAKGNILERFSAQQFPDLHSELNLSSLELGDSALYFCASSPGDRGSSPLHFGNGTRLTVT.

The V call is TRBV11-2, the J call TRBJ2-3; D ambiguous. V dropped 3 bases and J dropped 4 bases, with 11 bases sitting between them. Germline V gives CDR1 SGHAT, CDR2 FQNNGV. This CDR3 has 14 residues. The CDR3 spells CASSFVASPDTQYF. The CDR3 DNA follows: TGTGCCAGCAGCTTCGTGGCTAGTCCAGATACGCAGTATTTT.

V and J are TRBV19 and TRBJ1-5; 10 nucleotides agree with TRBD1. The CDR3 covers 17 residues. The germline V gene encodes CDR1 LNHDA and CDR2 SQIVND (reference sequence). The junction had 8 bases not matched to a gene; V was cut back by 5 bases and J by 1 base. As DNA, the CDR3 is TGTGCCAGTAGTTCTACCCGGGACAGGGGAAGCAATCAGCCCCAGCATTTT. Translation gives CASSSTRDRGSNQPQHF.

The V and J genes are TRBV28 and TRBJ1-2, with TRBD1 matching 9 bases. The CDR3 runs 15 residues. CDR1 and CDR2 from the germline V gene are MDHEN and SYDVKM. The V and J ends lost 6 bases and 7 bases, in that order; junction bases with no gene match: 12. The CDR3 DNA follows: TGTGCCAGCAGCCGCCCTATCACGGGACAGGGTGGCTACACCTTC. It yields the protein CASSRPITGQGGYTF.

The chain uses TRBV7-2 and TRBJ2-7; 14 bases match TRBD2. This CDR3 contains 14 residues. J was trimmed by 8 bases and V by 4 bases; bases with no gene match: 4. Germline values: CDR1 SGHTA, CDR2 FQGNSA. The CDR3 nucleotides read TGTGCCAGCAGCTCCGGGACTAGCGGGAGTCAGCAGTACTTC. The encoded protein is CASSSGTSGSQQYF.

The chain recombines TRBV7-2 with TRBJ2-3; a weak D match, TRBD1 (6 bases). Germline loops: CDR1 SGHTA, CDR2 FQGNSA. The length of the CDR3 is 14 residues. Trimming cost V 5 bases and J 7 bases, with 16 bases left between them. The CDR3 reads CASSLYGGEYTQYF. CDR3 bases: TGTGCCAGCAGCCTATATGGGGGCGAATATACGCAGTATTTT.

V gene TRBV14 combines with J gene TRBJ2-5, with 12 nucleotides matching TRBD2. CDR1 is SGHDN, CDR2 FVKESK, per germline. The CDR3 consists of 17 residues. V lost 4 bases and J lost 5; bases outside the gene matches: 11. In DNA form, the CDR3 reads TGTGCCAGCAGCCGGGGACTAGCGGGTACTTCACGGGAGACCCAGTACTTC. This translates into CASSRGLAGTSRETQYF.

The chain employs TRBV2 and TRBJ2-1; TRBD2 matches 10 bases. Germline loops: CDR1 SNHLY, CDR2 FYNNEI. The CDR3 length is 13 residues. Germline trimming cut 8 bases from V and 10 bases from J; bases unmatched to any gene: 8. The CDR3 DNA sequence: TGTGCCAGCGGGCTAGCGGGAGTTTTGGAGCAGTTCTTC. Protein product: CASGLAGVLEQFF.

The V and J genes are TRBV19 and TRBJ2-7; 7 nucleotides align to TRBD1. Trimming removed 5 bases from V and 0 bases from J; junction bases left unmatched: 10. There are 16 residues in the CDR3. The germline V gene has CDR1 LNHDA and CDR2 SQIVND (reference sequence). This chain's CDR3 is CASSPPAGTASYEQYF. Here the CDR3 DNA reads TGTGCCAGTAGTCCGCCTGCCGGGACAGCCTCCTACGAGCAGTACTTC. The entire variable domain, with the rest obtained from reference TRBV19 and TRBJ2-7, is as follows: DGGITQSPKYLFRKEGQNVTLSCEQNLNHDAMYWYRQDPGQGLRLIYYSQIVNDFQKGDIAEGYSVSREKKESFPLTVTSAQKNPTAFYLCASSPPAGTASYEQYFGPGTRLTVT.

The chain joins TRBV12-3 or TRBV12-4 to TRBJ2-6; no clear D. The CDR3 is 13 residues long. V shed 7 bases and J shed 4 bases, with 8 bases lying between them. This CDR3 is CASTPLGANVLTF. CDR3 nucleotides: TGTGCCAGCACCCCCCTCGGGGCCAACGTCCTGACTTTC.

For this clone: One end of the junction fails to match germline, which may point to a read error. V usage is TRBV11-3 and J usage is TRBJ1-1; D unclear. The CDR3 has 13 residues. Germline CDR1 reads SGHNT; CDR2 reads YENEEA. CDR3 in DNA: TGTGCCAGCAGCTTAGATTCTCGGGAAAAACAGTTGTTT. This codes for CASSLDSREKQLF.

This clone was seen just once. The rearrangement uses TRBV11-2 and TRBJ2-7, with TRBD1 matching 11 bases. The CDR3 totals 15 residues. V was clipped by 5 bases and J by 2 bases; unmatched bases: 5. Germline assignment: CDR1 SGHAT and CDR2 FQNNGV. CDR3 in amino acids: CASSPRDRGAYEQYF. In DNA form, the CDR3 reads TGTGCCAGCAGCCCCCGGGACAGGGGGGCCTACGAGCAGTACTTC.

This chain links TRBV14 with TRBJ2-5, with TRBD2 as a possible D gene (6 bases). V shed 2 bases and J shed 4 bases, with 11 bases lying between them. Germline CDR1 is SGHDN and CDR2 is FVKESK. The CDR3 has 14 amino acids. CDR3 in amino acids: CASSQRLSGETQYF. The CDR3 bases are TGTGCCAGCAGCCAAAGACTTAGCGGAGAGACCCAGTACTTC.

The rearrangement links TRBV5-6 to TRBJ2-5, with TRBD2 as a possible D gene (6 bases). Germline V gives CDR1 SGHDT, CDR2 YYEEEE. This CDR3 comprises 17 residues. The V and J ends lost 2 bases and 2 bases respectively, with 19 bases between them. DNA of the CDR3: TGTGCCAGCAGCTTTAGTAGGGAGGCTACCTTTCAAGAGACCCAGTACTTC. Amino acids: CASSFSREATFQETQYF.

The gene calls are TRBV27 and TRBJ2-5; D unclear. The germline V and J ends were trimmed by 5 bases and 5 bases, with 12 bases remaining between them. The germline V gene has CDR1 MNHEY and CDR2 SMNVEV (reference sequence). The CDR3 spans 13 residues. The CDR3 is CASSLYSEETQYF. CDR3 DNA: TGTGCCAGCAGTCTCTACTCGGAGGAGACCCAGTACTTC.

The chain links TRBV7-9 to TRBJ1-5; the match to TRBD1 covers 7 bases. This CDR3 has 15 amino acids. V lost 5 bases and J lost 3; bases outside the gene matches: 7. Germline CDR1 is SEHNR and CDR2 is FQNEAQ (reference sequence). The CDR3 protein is CASSPEGALNQPQHF. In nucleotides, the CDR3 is TGTGCCAGCAGCCCCGAGGGGGCCCTCAATCAGCCCCAGCATTTT.

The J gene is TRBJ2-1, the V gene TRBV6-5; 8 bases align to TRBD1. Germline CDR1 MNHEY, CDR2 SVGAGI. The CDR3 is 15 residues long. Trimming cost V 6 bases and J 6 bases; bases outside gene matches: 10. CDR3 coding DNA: TGTGCCAGCAGGTCGCGTGGGACAGGCCTCAATGAGCAGTTCTTC. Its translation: CASRSRGTGLNEQFF.

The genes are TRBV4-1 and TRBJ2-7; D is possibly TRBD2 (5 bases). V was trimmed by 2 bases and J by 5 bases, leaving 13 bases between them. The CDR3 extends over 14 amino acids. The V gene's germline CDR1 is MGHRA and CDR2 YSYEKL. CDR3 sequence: CASSQQDWADEQYF. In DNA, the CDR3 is TGCGCCAGCAGCCAACAGGACTGGGCAGACGAGCAGTACTTC.

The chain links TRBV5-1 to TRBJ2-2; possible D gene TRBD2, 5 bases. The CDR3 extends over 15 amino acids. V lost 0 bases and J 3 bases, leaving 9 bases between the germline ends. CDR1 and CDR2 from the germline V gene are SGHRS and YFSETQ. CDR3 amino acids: CASSLVGLYTGELFF. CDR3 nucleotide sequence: TGCGCCAGCAGCTTGGTAGGACTCTACACCGGGGAGCTGTTTTTT.

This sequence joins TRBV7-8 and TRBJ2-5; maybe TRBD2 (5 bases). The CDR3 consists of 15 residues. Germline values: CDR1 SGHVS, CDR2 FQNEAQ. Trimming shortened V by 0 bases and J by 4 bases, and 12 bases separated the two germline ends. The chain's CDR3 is CASSLASGGGETQYF. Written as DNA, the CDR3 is TGTGCCAGCAGCTTAGCCAGCGGTGGAGGAGAGACCCAGTACTTC. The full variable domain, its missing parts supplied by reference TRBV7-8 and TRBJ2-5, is GAGVSQSPRYKVAKRGQDVALRCDPISGHVSLFWYQQALGQGPEFLTYFQNEAQLDKSGLPSDRFFAERPEGSVSTLKIQRTQQEDSAVYLCASSLASGGGETQYFGPGTRLLVL.

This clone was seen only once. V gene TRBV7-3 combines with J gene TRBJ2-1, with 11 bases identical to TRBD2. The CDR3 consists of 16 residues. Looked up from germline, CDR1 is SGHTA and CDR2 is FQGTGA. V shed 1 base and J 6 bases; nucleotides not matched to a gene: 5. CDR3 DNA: TGTGCCAGCAGCTTAAGGTATGGGACTAGCGGCAATGAGCAGTTCTTC. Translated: CASSLRYGTSGNEQFF.

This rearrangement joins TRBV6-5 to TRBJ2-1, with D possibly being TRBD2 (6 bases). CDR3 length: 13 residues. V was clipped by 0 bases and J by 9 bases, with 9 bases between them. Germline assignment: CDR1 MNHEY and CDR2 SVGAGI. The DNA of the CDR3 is TGTGCCAGCAGTTACTCGAATAGCGGTGAGCAGTTCTTC. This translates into CASSYSNSGEQFF.

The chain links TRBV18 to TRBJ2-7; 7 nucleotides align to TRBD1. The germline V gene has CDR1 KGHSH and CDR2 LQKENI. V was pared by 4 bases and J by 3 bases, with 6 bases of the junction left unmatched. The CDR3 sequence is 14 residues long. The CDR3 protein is CASSRTGQHYEQYF. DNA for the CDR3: TGTGCCAGCTCACGTACGGGACAGCACTACGAGCAGTACTTC.

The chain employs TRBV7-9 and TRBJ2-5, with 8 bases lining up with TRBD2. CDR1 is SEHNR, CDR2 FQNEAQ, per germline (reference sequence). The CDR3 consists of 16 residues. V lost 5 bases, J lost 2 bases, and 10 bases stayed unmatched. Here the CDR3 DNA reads TGTGCCAGCAGCCCAGGGGCGGGAGGTATACAAGAGACCCAGTACTTC. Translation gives CASSPGAGGIQETQYF.

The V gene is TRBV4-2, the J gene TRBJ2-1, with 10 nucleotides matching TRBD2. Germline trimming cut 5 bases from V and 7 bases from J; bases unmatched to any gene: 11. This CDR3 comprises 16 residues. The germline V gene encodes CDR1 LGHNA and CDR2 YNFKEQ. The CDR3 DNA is TGTGCCAGCAGCGATCCTGGAACTAGCGGGAAAAATGAGCAGTTCTTC. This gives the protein CASSDPGTSGKNEQFF.

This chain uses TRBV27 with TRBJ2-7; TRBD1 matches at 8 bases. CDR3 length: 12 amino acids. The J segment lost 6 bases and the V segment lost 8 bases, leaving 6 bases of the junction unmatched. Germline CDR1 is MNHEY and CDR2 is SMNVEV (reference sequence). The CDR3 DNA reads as TGTGCCAGCGGCGGACAGGGCCGCGAGCAGTACTTC. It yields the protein CASGGQGREQYF.

Here the CDR3 reads CASSLWSGIDEQFF. In DNA, the CDR3 is TGTGCCAGCAGCTTATGGTCAGGGATCGATGAGCAGTTCTTC. The gene calls are TRBV11-1 and TRBJ2-1; D is perhaps TRBD1 (5 bases). V was trimmed by 2 bases and J by 8 bases, leaving 13 bases between them. CDR3 size: 14 residues. Germline V lookup: CDR1 SGHAT, CDR2 FQDESV (reference sequence). The whole variable domain, filled in from reference TRBV11-1 and TRBJ2-1, reads EAEVAQSPRYKITEKSQAVAFWCDPISGHATLYWYRQILGQGPELLVQFQDESVVDDSQLPKDRFSAERLKGVDSTLKIQPAELGDSAMYLCASSLWSGIDEQFFGPGTRLTVL.

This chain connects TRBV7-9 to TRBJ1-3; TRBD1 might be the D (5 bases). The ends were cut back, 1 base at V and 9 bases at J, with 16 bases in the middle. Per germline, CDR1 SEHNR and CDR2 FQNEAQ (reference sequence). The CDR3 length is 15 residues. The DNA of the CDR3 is TGTGCCAGCAGCTTAGAGGCGGGACGCGGGGGCACCATATATTTT. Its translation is CASSLEAGRGGTIYF.

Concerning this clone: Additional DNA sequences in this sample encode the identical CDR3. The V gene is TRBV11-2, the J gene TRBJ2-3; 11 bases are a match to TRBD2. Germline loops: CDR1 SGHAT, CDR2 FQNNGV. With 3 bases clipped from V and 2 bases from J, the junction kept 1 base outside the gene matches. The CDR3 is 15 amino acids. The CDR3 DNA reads TGTGCCAGCAGCTTGACTAGCGGGAACACAGATACGCAGTATTTT. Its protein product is CASSLTSGNTDTQYF.